This TCR beta chain was identified during a study of radiotherapy plus CTLA-4 blockade in lung cancer. About the study: Patients showed objective responses in about 20% of cases and disease control in roughly 34%.

Points on this clone: Its antigen is unidentified.

The table came from immunoSEQ multiplex PCR; TCRdb's copy has only in-frame clones and leaves some out. Of more than 12,000 clones listed, 55% to 80% are singletons. Receiving focal radiation plus CTLA-4 blockade with ipilimumab were patients who had chemo-refractory metastatic non-small-cell lung cancer. The germline V and J ends were trimmed by 2 bases and 9 bases, with 12 bases remaining between them. Germline lookup yields CDR1 LNHDA and CDR2 SQIVND (reference sequence). The CDR3 loop spans 13 amino acids. Overall study results and limits: According to reports, early shifts in blood T cell clones, alongside interferon-beta, forecast response most accurately. Following radiotherapy plus ipilimumab, tumor-derived TCR clones expanded in the blood.

The chain combines TRBV19 with TRBJ2-3; tentatively, D is TRBD2 (6 bases). Sequencing used peripheral blood, obtained from a patient treated with radiotherapy plus ipilimumab. The receptor's source is a human donor with non-small cell lung cancer whose response to radiotherapy plus ipilimumab could not be evaluated. CDR3 sequence reads: CASSIQLASTQYF. As DNA, the CDR3 is TGTGCCAGTAGTATACAGCTAGCGTCGACGCAGTATTTT.